The 32 T cell receptor beta chains below all came from one sample that was sequenced in a study of regulatory T cells in long-lasting Graves disease. Documented time point: newly diagnosed GD, antithyroid drugs for less than 3 months. From RNA extracted from PBMCs, the TCR library was made. Combining iRepertoire HTBI primers with Arm-PCR of CDR3 regions, the authors built TCR beta libraries. Via MiXCR, TCRdb re-called the multiplex PCR reads, giving one row per CDR3 protein. The top ten hold under 10% of the sample, which has roughly 500,000 distinct CDR3 sequences, approximately 13% seen once. The sample was also linked to a second study, of T cells in Graves' hyperthyroidism and ophthalmopathy.

Sequencing was performed on peripheral blood mononuclear cells (PBMCs), taken at new diagnosis, from a patient treated with antithyroid drugs. The receptors originated from a man in his thirties or forties with Graves disease.

This clonotype was counted many times. The genes are TRBV28 and TRBJ2-5; possible D gene TRBD1, 6 bases. Germline lookup yields CDR1 MDHEN and CDR2 SYDVKM. This CDR3 has 15 residues. The V gene lost 5 bases and the J gene lost 4 bases, with 17 bases spanning the gap. This chain's CDR3 is CASSQYTGLRETQYF. In DNA, the CDR3 is TGTGCCAGCAGTCAATATACAGGGTTGCGAGAGACCCAGTACTTC.

This clonotype has ten or more counts. This sequence joins TRBV6-9 and TRBJ2-7, with D maybe TRBD1 (6 bases). With 3 bases removed from V and 5 bases from J, the gap between germline ends came to 11 bases. The CDR3 is 13 amino acids. Germline-derived CDR1 and CDR2 are MNHGY and SVAAGI. CDR3 protein: CASSYLPGDEQYF. CDR3 in DNA: TGTGCCAGCAGTTACCTTCCAGGGGACGAGCAGTACTTC.

Details on this clonotype: A single base separates this from a much larger clone, so it may be a read error. This chain uses TRBV29-1 with TRBJ2-1, with D possibly being TRBD1 or TRBD2 (5 bases each). Germline V gene data show CDR1 as SQVTM and CDR2 as ANQGSEA. Trimming removed 2 bases from V and 13 bases from J, with 18 bases in between. This CDR3 is 13 amino acids long. The CDR3 loop is CSVEPVQSGTQFF. CDR3 bases: TGCAGCGTTGAACCCGTACAGAGTGGGACCCAGTTCTTC.

In its sample, this clonotype was seen a few times. One base away lies a much larger clone, so this may be a sequencing read error. V is TRBV20-1 and J is TRBJ2-3, with 10 bases identical to TRBD2. Germline V gene sequence: CDR1 DFQATT, CDR2 SNEGSKA (reference sequence). CDR3 length: 16 residues. V shed 3 bases, J shed 8 bases, and the junction held 14 bases outside the gene matches. The CDR3 DNA sequence: TGCAGTGCTAGGGCTCGGCTAGCGGGAGTTGACGGTACGCAGTATTTT. Amino acids: CSARARLAGVDGTQYF.

This clonotype was found many times. The V and J genes are TRBV12-5 and TRBJ2-7, with 11 nucleotides matching TRBD2. Looked up from germline, CDR1 is LGHNT and CDR2 is FRNRAP. V was pared by 7 bases and J by 3 bases, with 11 bases of the junction left unmatched. The CDR3 is 16 amino acids. The CDR3 coding sequence is TGTGCTAGTGCCCTGGTGGTAGCGGGAGGGCGCTACGAGCAGTACTTC. Amino acids: CASALVVAGGRYEQYF.

This clonotype came up a few times. This chain links TRBV19 with TRBJ2-6; no firm D call. CDR3 length: 15 amino acids. Germline V gene data show CDR1 as LNHDA and CDR2 as SQIVND (reference sequence). Between the trimmed V and J ends, which lost 7 bases and 1 base, there was a span of 11 bases. The CDR3 loop reads CASMELRSGANVLTF. CDR3 coding DNA: TGTGCCAGTATGGAGCTCCGGTCTGGGGCCAACGTCCTGACTTTC.

There are a few counts of this clonotype. The genes are TRBV5-1 and TRBJ2-1; D is perhaps TRBD1 (6 bases). The V end lost 0 bases, the J end lost 8 bases, and 9 bases lay between the germline ends. CDR1 is SGHRS, CDR2 YFSETQ, per germline. The length of the CDR3 is 13 residues. The CDR3 coding sequence is TGCGCCAGCAGCTTGGGGACAGTTTATGAGCAGTTCTTC. Translating gives CASSLGTVYEQFF.

This clonotype was recorded many times. The rearrangement links TRBV15 to TRBJ2-7, with D possibly TRBD2 on 6 matching bases. With 5 bases removed from V and 2 bases from J, the gap between germline ends came to 19 bases. Germline V gives CDR1 LNHNV, CDR2 YYDKDF (reference sequence). This CDR3 is built from 16 residues. CDR3: CATSGGSWDRTYEQYF. CDR3 coding DNA: TGTGCCACCAGCGGAGGGTCATGGGACCGAACCTACGAGCAGTACTTC.

The V call is TRBV27, the J call TRBJ2-7; D gene ambiguous. This CDR3 region has 15 residues. The ends were cut back, 4 bases at V and 3 bases at J, with 16 bases in the middle. Germline CDR1 is MNHEY and CDR2 is SMNVEV (reference sequence). The CDR3 protein is CASSYKRYPNYEQYF. As DNA, the CDR3 is TGTGCCAGCAGTTATAAGCGTTACCCCAACTACGAGCAGTACTTC.

This clonotype occurred many times. V and J are TRBV10-1 and TRBJ2-1, with D tentatively TRBD1 (7 bases). V lost 0 bases and J lost 4, with 13 bases in between. In germline, CDR1 is WNHNN, CDR2 SYGVQD (reference sequence). The CDR3 spans 16 residues. CDR3 sequence: CASSESSRGDYNEQFF. CDR3 DNA sequence: TGCGCCAGCAGTGAGTCGTCCAGGGGGGATTACAATGAGCAGTTCTTC.

This clonotype was seen ten or more times. Germline and junction disagree at one end, which may indicate a read error. The chain is built from TRBV29-1 and TRBJ2-1, with 7 bases lining up with TRBD1. The CDR3 has 12 amino acids. Germline CDR1 is SQVTM and CDR2 is ANQGSEA. The CDR3 DNA follows: TGCAACGTTGAACAGGGGTACAATGAGCAGTTCTTC. Translated, it gives CNVEQGYNEQFF.

This clonotype was seen ten or more times. The genes are TRBV12-3 or TRBV12-4 and TRBJ2-1, with 11 nucleotides matching TRBD2. Unmatched junction bases numbered 11, after V lost 3 bases and J lost 7 bases. The CDR3 covers 17 residues. The CDR3 loop reads CASSFGLAGGPGNEQFF. For the CDR3, the DNA is TGTGCCAGCAGTTTCGGGCTAGCGGGAGGCCCGGGGAATGAGCAGTTCTTC.

In this sample, this clonotype turned up many times. The V and J genes are TRBV7-9 and TRBJ2-5; TRBD2 aligns across 9 bases. Germline V CDR1 and CDR2: SEHNR, FQNEAQ (reference sequence). V was pared by 5 bases and J by 3 bases, with 4 bases of the junction left unmatched. The CDR3 is 14 amino acids. This CDR3 reads CASSVTSGKETQYF. The CDR3, as DNA: TGTGCCAGCAGCGTGACTAGCGGAAAAGAGACCCAGTACTTC.

Of note for this clonotype: Being one base from a much bigger clone, this may be a read error. The CDR3 DNA reads TGTGCCAGCAACCAAGCGGGAGGGCCGGCAGATACGCGGTATTTT. Protein sequence: CASNQAGGPADTRYF. The rearrangement uses TRBV6-2 or TRBV6-3 and TRBJ2-3; 10 nucleotides match TRBD2. CDR1 and CDR2 (germline): MNHEY, SVGEGT. The CDR3 is 15 amino acids.

This clonotype was seen repeatedly, ten times or more. V usage is TRBV2 and J usage is TRBJ2-4, with D possibly being TRBD1 (6 bases). Trimming removed 4 bases from V and 5 bases from J, with 12 bases in between. The CDR3 covers 14 residues. Germline V gives CDR1 SNHLY, CDR2 FYNNEI. The CDR3 loop reads CASSAGRGENIQYF. In DNA, the CDR3 is TGTGCCAGCAGTGCCGGCAGGGGCGAAAACATTCAGTACTTC.

This clonotype has at least ten counts. The J gene is TRBJ1-5, the V gene TRBV10-3; 9 nucleotides agree with TRBD1. CDR3 length: 13 amino acids. Trimming cost V 8 bases and J 5 bases; bases outside gene matches: 4. Germline CDR1 reads ENHRY; CDR2 reads SYGVKD. The DNA of the CDR3 is TGTGCCATCCAGGGACAGGGCGATCAGCCCCAGCATTTT. It specifies CAIQGQGDQPQHF.

This clonotype showed up many times. The chain joins TRBV5-1 to TRBJ2-3; D remains ambiguous. V was clipped by 4 bases and J by 5 bases, with 11 bases between them. The CDR3 loop spans 13 amino acids. Germline-derived CDR1 and CDR2 are SGHRS and YFSETQ. The CDR3 DNA is TGCGCCAGCAGCAGTGACCCCAAAGATACGCAGTATTTT. It yields the protein CASSSDPKDTQYF.

This clonotype was counted many times. V gene TRBV29-1 combines with J gene TRBJ1-1; D may be TRBD1 (5 bases). This CDR3 comprises 13 residues. Germline-derived CDR1 and CDR2 are SQVTM and ANQGSEA. V was shortened by 6 bases and J by 1 base, with 12 bases between the two germline ends. The CDR3 loop is CSVGTFSNTEAFF. In nucleotides, the CDR3 is TGCAGCGTGGGGACTTTTTCGAACACTGAAGCTTTCTTT.

In this sample, this clonotype turned up many times. The rearrangement joins TRBV20-1 to TRBJ2-2; unclear D gene. Looked up from germline, CDR1 is DFQATT and CDR2 is SNEGSKA (reference sequence). V was cut by 6 bases and J by 1 base, with 15 bases left in between. The length of the CDR3 is 15 residues. The CDR3 loop reads CSAKTVGRNTGELFF. In DNA form, the CDR3 reads TGCAGTGCCAAAACGGTTGGGCGGAACACCGGGGAGCTGTTTTTT.

The V call is TRBV6-1, the J call TRBJ2-7; no definite D call. Germline V gives CDR1 MNHNS, CDR2 SASEGT. The CDR3 has 15 amino acids. V lost 6 bases to trimming and J lost 0 bases, with 15 bases between them. The DNA for the CDR3 is TGTGCCAGCAGCCACAGCGAGAGCGTCTCCTACGAGCAGTACTTC. This gives the protein CASSHSESVSYEQYF.

The chain uses TRBV19 and TRBJ2-1; 11 nucleotides line up with TRBD2. The CDR3 totals 14 residues. Germline CDR1 and CDR2: LNHDA and SQIVND (reference sequence). The junction had 9 bases not matched to a gene; V was cut back by 5 bases and J by 12 bases. This CDR3 is CASSGTSGPRGQFF. The CDR3 region has the DNA TGTGCCAGTAGTGGGACTAGCGGACCCCGAGGGCAGTTCTTC.

This clonotype was seen ten or more times. This rearrangement joins TRBV28 to TRBJ2-5; 9 bases map to TRBD1. Per germline, CDR1 MDHEN and CDR2 SYDVKM. The V and J ends lost 2 bases and 5 bases, in that order; junction bases with no gene match: 12. CDR3 size: 17 residues. In nucleotides, the CDR3 is TGTGCCAGCAGTTTAAGGGGGGCCGGGACAGGGTGGGAGACCCAGTACTTC. Protein: CASSLRGAGTGWETQYF.

The rearrangement links TRBV19 to TRBJ1-5, with TRBD1 matching over 7 bases. Germline V gene sequence: CDR1 LNHDA, CDR2 SQIVND (reference sequence). J was trimmed by 3 bases and V by 3 bases; bases with no gene match: 11. CDR3 length: 17 amino acids. DNA of the CDR3: TGTGCCAGTAGTATTTGGCTGACGACAGGGCCCAATCAGCCCCAGCATTTT. It codes for CASSIWLTTGPNQPQHF.

This clonotype was recorded many times. The chain recombines TRBV27 with TRBJ2-7, with D perhaps matching TRBD1 (5 bases). The CDR3 is 15 amino acids. Germline CDR1 MNHEY, CDR2 SMNVEV (reference sequence). The ends were cut back, 0 bases at V and 4 bases at J, with 13 bases in the middle. This CDR3 is CASSLSLQGWYEQYF. The CDR3 region has the DNA TGTGCCAGCAGTTTATCCCTGCAGGGATGGTACGAGCAGTACTTC.

The rearrangement links TRBV6-2 or TRBV6-3 to TRBJ2-3, with D possibly being TRBD1 (7 bases). This CDR3 region has 17 residues. Germline V lookup: CDR1 MNHEY, CDR2 SVGEGT. Deletions cut 6 bases from V and 1 base from J, with 20 bases between. DNA for the CDR3: TGTGCCAGCAGGGGAGGACCCGACAGGGTCCGCACAGATACGCAGTATTTT. This sequence encodes CASRGGPDRVRTDTQYF.

The chain recombines TRBV5-6 with TRBJ2-1, with D perhaps TRBD2 (6 bases). Trimming took off 7 bases at V and 5 bases at J, with 13 bases between the two ends. CDR1 and CDR2 from the germline V gene are SGHDT and YYEEEE. This CDR3 is 13 amino acids long. The chain's CDR3 is CASLDYLNNEQFF. The CDR3 coding sequence is TGTGCCAGCTTGGACTACCTTAACAATGAGCAGTTCTTC.

The rearrangement links TRBV11-3 to TRBJ2-2; tentatively, D is TRBD1 or TRBD2 (5 bases each). This CDR3 has 14 residues. Germline values: CDR1 SGHNT, CDR2 YENEEA. V was cut by 5 bases and J by 5 bases, with 12 bases left in between. CDR3 loop: CASSLNWGTGELFF. CDR3 nucleotide sequence: TGTGCCAGCAGCCTAAACTGGGGGACCGGGGAGCTGTTTTTT. Variable domain in full (rest from reference TRBV11-3 and TRBJ2-2): EAGVVQSPRYKIIEKKQPVAFWCNPISGHNTLYWYLQNLGQGPELLIRYENEEAVDDSQLPKDRFSAERLKGVDSTLKIQPAELGDSAVYLCASSLNWGTGELFFGEGSRLTVL.

V and J are TRBV20-1 and TRBJ1-5, with 7 bases that match TRBD1. The CDR3 totals 13 residues. The junction had 8 bases not matched to a gene; V was cut back by 6 bases and J by 6 bases. CDR1 and CDR2 (germline): DFQATT, SNEGSKA (reference sequence). CDR3 sequence (DNA): TGCAGTGCGCAGGGGGGGGCCGGTCAGCCCCAGCATTTT. Its translation is CSAQGGAGQPQHF.

The CDR3 loop is CASTPNVDEQYF. The CDR3 bases are TGTGCCAGCACCCCCAATGTGGACGAGCAGTACTTC. The chain uses TRBV12-3 or TRBV12-4 and TRBJ2-7; D unresolved. The V and J ends lost 7 bases and 5 bases respectively, with 12 bases between them. The CDR3 is 12 amino acids.

The chain joins TRBV4-1 to TRBJ2-1; no clear D gene. The CDR3 sequence is 15 residues long. Germline CDR1 is MGHRA and CDR2 is YSYEKL. The ends were cut back, 0 bases at V and 5 bases at J, with 11 bases in the middle. The DNA of the CDR3 is TGCGCCAGCAGCCAAGACCACGACTTAAACAATGAGCAGTTCTTC. As protein: CASSQDHDLNNEQFF.

This clonotype was picked up many times. The chain joins TRBV2 to TRBJ2-3; tentatively, D is TRBD1 (6 bases). V lost 6 bases and J 5 bases, leaving 12 bases between the germline ends. Germline V CDR1 and CDR2: SNHLY, FYNNEI. The CDR3 has 13 amino acids. The CDR3 protein is CASSSQQGDTQYF. CDR3 coding DNA: TGTGCCAGCAGCTCCCAACAGGGAGATACGCAGTATTTT.

This sequence joins TRBV19 and TRBJ1-3; 7 bases fit TRBD1. The germline gives CDR1 LNHDA, CDR2 SQIVND (reference sequence). The CDR3 extends over 15 amino acids. V gave up 5 bases and J gave up 6 bases; unmatched junction bases: 10. As DNA, the CDR3 is TGTGCCAGTAGTTACGGACAGGCCGATGCAAACACCATATATTTT. Its translation is CASSYGQADANTIYF.